Each of the 30 T cell receptor beta chains below was sequenced from the same sample in a study of T cell responses to AZD1222 COVID-19 vaccine. Profiled with immunoSEQ multiplex PCR; TCRdb holds only in-frame clones, not every one. The table shows tens of thousands of clones, with 85% to 90% occurring only once. The material sequenced was peripheral blood, taken on day 0 of AZD1222 vaccination. These receptors all stem from an adult in good health.

The rearrangement joins TRBV15 to TRBJ2-7; TRBD1 agrees at 8 bases. Germline loops: CDR1 LNHNV, CDR2 YYDKDF (reference sequence). J was trimmed by 5 bases and V by 4 bases; bases with no gene match: 7. This CDR3 has 14 amino acids. CDR3 coding DNA: TGTGCCACCAGCACCAGGACAGGGTACAACGAGCAGTACTTC. Translation: CATSTRTGYNEQYF.

V usage is TRBV19 and J usage is TRBJ2-2, with TRBD1 matching over 7 bases. Germline loops: CDR1 LNHDA, CDR2 SQIVND (reference sequence). Trimming took 3 bases from V and 2 from J; bases not matched to a gene: 9. The CDR3 is made up of 17 amino acids. The CDR3 sequence: CASSIRIGTDNTGELFF. In nucleotides, the CDR3 is TGTGCCAGTAGTATTCGGATCGGGACAGATAACACCGGGGAGCTGTTTTTT.

This chain uses TRBV14 with TRBJ1-6; D gene uncertain. CDR1 and CDR2 from the germline V gene are SGHDN and FVKESK. This CDR3 is built from 12 residues. Trimming removed 5 bases at V and 11 bases at J, with 10 bases between. The CDR3, as DNA: TGTGCCAGCAGCTCCGACGCAGCACCCCTCCACTTT. The encoded protein is CASSSDAAPLHF.

The table lists this clone with a count of one. This rearrangement joins TRBV21-1 to TRBJ2-2; the table calls TRBD2, which could not be checked here. TRBV21-1 is flagged as a pseudogene. The CDR3 runs 15 residues. The CDR3 region has the DNA TGTGCCAGCACCCATAGCGGGAGGGCCACCGGGGAGCTGTTTTTT. This gives the protein CASTHSGRATGELFF.

The chain uses TRBV9 and TRBJ1-1; D is perhaps TRBD1 (6 bases). The germline V and J ends were trimmed by 4 bases and 2 bases, with 15 bases remaining between them. The CDR3 consists of 15 residues. Germline CDR1 and CDR2: SGDLS and YYNGEE. In DNA, the CDR3 is TGTGCCAGCAGCCCAAGCACAGGGTTTAACACTGAAGCTTTCTTT. This gives the protein CASSPSTGFNTEAFF. The full variable domain, completed using reference TRBV9 and TRBJ1-1, is DSGVTQTPKHLITATGQRVTLRCSPRSGDLSVYWYQQSLDQGLQFLIQYYNGEERAKGNILERFSAQQFPDLHSELNLSSLELGDSALYFCASSPSTGFNTEAFFGQGTRLTVV.

This chain uses TRBV4-2 with TRBJ1-4, with a tentative D call TRBD1 (5 bases). The V end was cut by 1 base, the J end by 8 bases, with 11 bases between. CDR3 length: 14 residues. Germline V gene data show CDR1 as LGHNA and CDR2 as YNFKEQ. This CDR3 reads CASSQGRVGEKLFF. In nucleotides, the CDR3 is TGTGCCAGCAGCCAAGGCAGGGTGGGGGAAAAACTGTTTTTT.

The V call is TRBV28, the J call TRBJ2-6; 9 bases are a match to TRBD1. Germline assignment: CDR1 MDHEN and CDR2 SYDVKM. The junction had 12 bases not matched to a gene; V was cut back by 6 bases and J by 0 bases. This CDR3 comprises 19 residues. The CDR3 loop is CASRPNRGQGSSGANVLTF. The DNA for the CDR3 is TGTGCCAGCAGGCCCAATCGGGGACAGGGAAGCTCTGGGGCCAACGTCCTGACTTTC.

This sequence joins TRBV7-2 and TRBJ2-1, with a tentative D call TRBD1 (5 bases). Trimming removed 1 base from V and 9 bases from J, with 13 bases in between. The CDR3 extends over 14 amino acids. Germline CDR1 is SGHTA and CDR2 is FQGNSA. The CDR3 DNA sequence: TGTGCCAGCAGCTTAGGGGCCCAGGGAAGTGAGCAGTTCTTC. It yields the protein CASSLGAQGSEQFF. The full variable domain, with the rest looked up from reference TRBV7-2 and TRBJ2-1, is GAGVSQSPSNKVTEKGKDVELRCDPISGHTALYWYRQSLGQGLEFLIYFQGNSAPDKSGLPSDRFSAERTGGSVSTLTIQRTQQEDSAVYLCASSLGAQGSEQFFGPGTRLTVL.

The chain joins TRBV19 to TRBJ1-5; the D is unclear. The CDR3 has 17 residues. Trimming left V 10 bases short and J 2 bases short, with 24 bases between. Germline CDR1 and CDR2: LNHDA and SQIVND (reference sequence). This chain's CDR3 is CATNSGSLGSRNQPQHF. In DNA, the CDR3 is TGTGCCACTAACTCTGGGAGTTTGGGTTCACGCAATCAGCCCCAGCATTTT.

This chain joins TRBV6-5 and TRBJ2-7; D might be TRBD2 (6 bases). V was clipped by 10 bases and J by 2 bases, with 18 bases between them. Germline values: CDR1 MNHEY, CDR2 SVGAGI. The CDR3 runs to 14 residues. The CDR3 reads CATSGGAGTYEQYF. The CDR3 DNA follows: TGTGCCACTAGTGGAGGGGCGGGAACCTACGAGCAGTACTTC.

The V gene is TRBV2, the J gene TRBJ2-1; maybe TRBD1 (5 bases). Germline CDR1 is SNHLY and CDR2 is FYNNEI. The V end lost 6 bases, the J end lost 8 bases, and 14 bases lay between the germline ends. This CDR3 is 13 amino acids long. DNA for the CDR3: TGTGCCAGCAGGGGGCGTCGGAGCGATGAGCAGTTCTTC. Its translation is CASRGRRSDEQFF.

The chain combines TRBV15 with TRBJ2-7; no clear D. Germline CDR1 and CDR2: LNHNV and YYDKDF (reference sequence). V lost 11 bases and J lost 11, with 19 bases in between. CDR3 length equals 11 residues. The CDR3 region has the DNA TGTGCCCCTCACCCCCCCCTCTACGAGTACTTC. This gives the protein CAPHPPLYEYF.

The V call is TRBV11-3, the J call TRBJ2-3, with a weak D call TRBD1 (5 bases). Germline lookup yields CDR1 SGHNT and CDR2 YENEEA. The CDR3 extends over 13 amino acids. V gave up 5 bases and J gave up 5 bases, with 11 bases separating them. The CDR3 loop reads CASSPTQGDTQYF. CDR3 sequence (DNA): TGTGCCAGCAGCCCCACCCAGGGAGATACGCAGTATTTT.

The rearrangement uses TRBV6-2 or TRBV6-3 and TRBJ1-2, with unresolved D. Deletions cut 6 bases from V and 2 bases from J, with 10 bases between. Germline V lookup: CDR1 MNHEY, CDR2 SVGEGT. The CDR3 has 13 amino acids. This chain's CDR3 is CASSLSVNYGYTF. DNA for the CDR3: TGTGCCAGCAGCCTCAGCGTAAACTATGGCTACACCTTC.

The chain has TRBV15 and TRBJ2-5; D unclear. V dropped 0 bases and J dropped 2 bases, with 10 bases sitting between them. CDR1 and CDR2 (germline): LNHNV, YYDKDF (reference sequence). The length of the CDR3 is 15 residues. The CDR3 region has the DNA TGTGCCACCAGCAGAGATAATAGCAGACAAGAGACCCAGTACTTC. This sequence encodes CATSRDNSRQETQYF.

Notes on this clone: At one boundary the junction diverges from the germline segment, which might be a read error. This chain joins TRBV5-1 and TRBJ2-7; possible D gene TRBD1, 5 bases. CDR1 and CDR2 (germline): SGHRS, YFSETQ. This CDR3 comprises 13 residues. The CDR3 region has the DNA TGCGCCAGTCAACTTGGGCCAGGGATATTCCCGGACTTC. It is translated as CASQLGPGIFPDF.

CDR3 protein: CASSIAGTRDNEQFF. DNA of the CDR3: TGTGCCAGTAGTATAGCAGGGACTAGGGACAATGAGCAGTTCTTC. The chain uses TRBV19 and TRBJ2-1, with 8 positions matching TRBD2. The trim removed 1 base at V and 5 bases at J, leaving 4 bases unmatched. Germline values: CDR1 LNHDA, CDR2 SQIVND (reference sequence). The CDR3 length is 15 residues. Variable domain in full (rest from reference TRBV19 and TRBJ2-1): DGGITQSPKYLFRKEGQNVTLSCEQNLNHDAMYWYRQDPGQGLRLIYYSQIVNDFQKGDIAEGYSVSREKKESFPLTVTSAQKNPTAFYLCASSIAGTRDNEQFFGPGTRLTVL.

About this clone: The sample has other DNA sequences that encode this CDR3 too. The chain has TRBV6-5 and TRBJ2-7; 9 bases map to TRBD1. The CDR3 runs to 13 residues. CDR1 is MNHEY, CDR2 SVGAGI, per germline. The trim removed 6 bases at V and 2 bases at J, leaving 2 bases unmatched. CDR3 sequence (DNA): TGTGCCAGCAGCCGGGACAGGGCCTACGAGCAGTACTTC. Its protein is CASSRDRAYEQYF.

The genes are TRBV6-5 and TRBJ1-2; no clear D. This CDR3 has 15 residues. Looked up from germline, CDR1 is MNHEY and CDR2 is SVGAGI. Trimming shortened V by 7 bases and J by 5 bases, and 20 bases separated the two germline ends. The CDR3 DNA reads TGTGCCAGCAAGAGAATGGCAGGAACAATTTATGGCTACACCTTC. This codes for CASKRMAGTIYGYTF.

The genes are TRBV9 and TRBJ1-4, with TRBD1 identical over 8 bases. V dropped 4 bases and J dropped 6; count of bases not matched to a gene: 8. CDR1 is SGDLS, CDR2 YYNGEE, per germline. The CDR3 extends over 15 amino acids. The CDR3 nucleotides read TGTGCCAGCAGCCTACAGGACAGGGTGGATGAAAAACTGTTTTTT. Translation: CASSLQDRVDEKLFF.

The chain uses TRBV5-1 and TRBJ2-7; TRBD1 aligns across 7 bases. CDR1 is SGHRS, CDR2 YFSETQ, per germline. The CDR3 is made up of 13 amino acids. Losses at the gene ends were 4 bases for V and 5 bases for J; bases not matched to a gene: 6. The chain's CDR3 is CASSLLDRDEQYF. DNA of the CDR3: TGCGCCAGCAGCCTACTTGACAGGGACGAGCAGTACTTC.

The chain links TRBV6-4 to TRBJ2-7; perhaps TRBD1 as D (5 bases). CDR1 MRHNA and CDR2 SNTAGT come from the germline V gene. Trimming removed 6 bases from V and 2 bases from J, with 14 bases in between. The CDR3 consists of 14 residues. CDR3 sequence reads: CASRPREGAYEQYF. The DNA for the CDR3 is TGTGCCAGCAGACCCAGGGAAGGGGCCTACGAGCAGTACTTC.

This chain links TRBV6-6 with TRBJ1-5; 8 positions agree with TRBD1. Germline values: CDR1 MNHNY, CDR2 SVGAGI (reference sequence). The J segment lost 7 bases and the V segment lost 7 bases, leaving 15 bases of the junction unmatched. The CDR3 is 16 amino acids. DNA for the CDR3: TGTGCCAGCACTCAAAGGACAGGGCAACGATGGCAGCCCCAGCATTTT. Translated: CASTQRTGQRWQPQHF.

This clone was seen only a few times. The chain is built from TRBV2 and TRBJ1-3, with D uncertain. Germline V gene data show CDR1 as SNHLY and CDR2 as FYNNEI. Trimming pared 6 bases from V and 4 bases from J, leaving 10 bases between. The CDR3 length is 13 residues. The DNA of the CDR3 is TGTGCCAGCAGCATAGAAATGGGAAACACCATATATTTT. Its protein product is CASSIEMGNTIYF. The full variable domain, rest sourced from reference TRBV2 and TRBJ1-3, is EPEVTQTPSHQVTQMGQEVILRCVPISNHLYFYWYRQILGQKVEFLVSFYNNEISEKSEIFDDQFSVERPDGSNFTLKIRSTKLEDSAMYFCASSIEMGNTIYFGEGSWLTVV.

V usage is TRBV19 and J usage is TRBJ2-1; 13 bases map to TRBD2. J was trimmed by 9 bases and V by 4 bases; bases with no gene match: 9. This CDR3 spans 16 amino acids. Germline V gives CDR1 LNHDA, CDR2 SQIVND (reference sequence). CDR3: CASSTGLAGVAGEQFF. CDR3 nucleotides: TGTGCCAGTAGTACCGGACTAGCGGGAGTCGCCGGTGAGCAGTTCTTC.

This clone was detected many times. V usage is TRBV3-1 (or the pseudogene TRBV3-2) and J usage is TRBJ1-5; no clear D. The CDR3 has 12 residues. V lost 4 bases, J lost 6 bases, and 7 bases lay in between. Germline V lookup: CDR1 LGHDT, CDR2 YNNKEL (reference sequence). CDR3 sequence: CASSLIGQPQHF. CDR3 in DNA: TGTGCCAGCAGCCTAATAGGTCAGCCCCAGCATTTT.

The rearrangement links TRBV2 to TRBJ1-5, with D unresolved. Trimming removed 5 bases at V and 2 bases at J, with 10 bases between. CDR1 is SNHLY, CDR2 FYNNEI, per germline. This CDR3 spans 14 amino acids. CDR3 sequence (DNA): TGTGCCAGCAGTAAGGAGGAGGGCAATCAGCCCCAGCATTTT. Its protein product is CASSKEEGNQPQHF. Full variable domain (remainder filled in from reference TRBV2 and TRBJ1-5): EPEVTQTPSHQVTQMGQEVILRCVPISNHLYFYWYRQILGQKVEFLVSFYNNEISEKSEIFDDQFSVERPDGSNFTLKIRSTKLEDSAMYFCASSKEEGNQPQHFGDGTRLSIL.

V gene TRBV12-5 combines with J gene TRBJ1-5; D gene uncertain. The germline V gene encodes CDR1 LGHNT and CDR2 FRNRAP. This CDR3 has 14 amino acids. V lost 1 base and J lost 3, with 7 bases in between. The CDR3 loop is CASGLDGYNQPQHF. Here the CDR3 DNA reads TGTGCTAGTGGTTTGGACGGTTACAATCAGCCCCAGCATTTT.

This clone was counted only a few times. This sequence joins TRBV5-4 and TRBJ2-7; D may be TRBD1 or TRBD2 (5 bases each). Trimming left V 0 bases short and J 2 bases short, with 15 bases between. This CDR3 contains 16 residues. Looked up from germline, CDR1 is SGHNT and CDR2 is YYREEE (reference sequence). CDR3 DNA sequence: TGTGCCAGCAGCTTGGGGTCCGGGACGCCTACCTACGAGCAGTACTTC. It codes for CASSLGSGTPTYEQYF.

The chain joins TRBV6-5 to TRBJ2-7; the D is unclear. V shed 10 bases and J shed 0 bases, with 10 bases lying between them. The CDR3 spans 12 residues. CDR1 MNHEY and CDR2 SVGAGI come from the germline V gene. In DNA, the CDR3 is TGTGCCACCACGGATATCTCCTACGAGCAGTACTTC. Protein product: CATTDISYEQYF.